This entry lists 25 T cell receptor beta chains sequenced from one sample in a study of a mutant IDH1 vaccine in newly diagnosed glioma. Regarding time point: baseline, week 1 (first vaccination visit). The sample's treatment: pre-vaccination baseline after standard-of-care therapy. The method was immunoSEQ multiplex PCR; TCRdb's version includes in-frame clones alone and lacks a portion of them. Here the sample spans some 23,000 clones, approximately 93% being singletons. The sequenced sample was PBMCs, obtained from a glioma patient treated with radiotherapy, temozolomide or both. The receptors were sampled from a middle-aged man with glioma.

This chain uses TRBV7-9 with TRBJ2-2, with 11 nucleotides matching TRBD2. The CDR3 spans 17 residues. After removal of 0 bases from V and 3 bases from J, the junction contained 3 bases not matched to a gene. Germline V lookup: CDR1 SEHNR, CDR2 FQNEAQ (reference sequence). CDR3 coding DNA: TGTGCCAGCAGCTTAGCGCAACTAGCGGGGGACACCGGGGAGCTGTTTTTT. Its translation: CASSLAQLAGDTGELFF.

The chain links TRBV7-3 to TRBJ2-1; tentatively, D is TRBD2 (6 bases). Between the trimmed V and J ends, which lost 6 bases and 8 bases, there was a span of 17 bases. The CDR3 sequence is 14 residues long. CDR1 SGHTA and CDR2 FQGTGA come from the germline V gene. CDR3 in amino acids: CASSRLARNDEQFF. Written as DNA, the CDR3 is TGTGCCAGCAGTCGGCTAGCGCGAAACGATGAGCAGTTCTTC.

CDR3 DNA: TGTGCCAGCCCCTCGTCAGGGCGGTCCTACGAGCAGTACTTC. Protein sequence: CASPSSGRSYEQYF. The chain uses TRBV2 and TRBJ2-7, with TRBD1 as a possible D gene (5 bases). V was trimmed by 8 bases and J by 1 base, leaving 15 bases between them. The germline gives CDR1 SNHLY, CDR2 FYNNEI. CDR3 length: 14 residues.

The V and J genes are TRBV9 and TRBJ2-7; 10 bases line up with TRBD1. CDR3 length: 15 amino acids. From germline, CDR1 is SGDLS and CDR2 YYNGEE. V gave up 4 bases and J gave up 4 bases; unmatched junction bases: 8. CDR3 DNA sequence: TGTGCCAGCAGCCCCCGAGGACAGGGGGGATACGAGCAGTACTTC. This gives the protein CASSPRGQGGYEQYF. The variable domain in full, completed from reference TRBV9 and TRBJ2-7, reads DSGVTQTPKHLITATGQRVTLRCSPRSGDLSVYWYQQSLDQGLQFLIQYYNGEERAKGNILERFSAQQFPDLHSELNLSSLELGDSALYFCASSPRGQGGYEQYFGPGTRLTVT.

This rearrangement joins TRBV5-4 to TRBJ1-1; no reliable D call. Germline V gene data show CDR1 as SGHNT and CDR2 as YYREEE (reference sequence). CDR3 length: 13 residues. The V and J ends lost 0 bases and 5 bases respectively, with 8 bases between them. The chain's CDR3 is CASSLASGTEAFF. Written as DNA, the CDR3 is TGTGCCAGCAGCTTGGCCAGTGGGACTGAAGCTTTCTTT.

V gene TRBV7-2 combines with J gene TRBJ1-6, with TRBD1 matching over 8 bases. J lost 7 bases, V lost 3 bases, and 17 bases had no gene match. The CDR3 consists of 19 residues. The germline V gene encodes CDR1 SGHTA and CDR2 FQGNSA. The CDR3 is CASSFPRGPIPPSNSPLHF. For the CDR3, the DNA is TGTGCCAGCAGCTTTCCCAGGGGGCCAATCCCCCCATCAAATTCACCCCTCCACTTT. The full variable domain, in which reference TRBV7-2 and TRBJ1-6 provide the parts outside the CDR3, is GAGVSQSPSNKVTEKGKDVELRCDPISGHTALYWYRQSLGQGLEFLIYFQGNSAPDKSGLPSDRFSAERTGGSVSTLTIQRTQQEDSAVYLCASSFPRGPIPPSNSPLHFGNGTRLTVT.

The chain uses TRBV18 and TRBJ1-6, with D maybe TRBD1 (5 bases). V lost 3 bases to trimming and J lost 7 bases, with 10 bases between them. CDR3 length: 14 residues. In germline, CDR1 is KGHSH, CDR2 LQKENI. The CDR3 sequence: CASSPPGPNSPLHF. In DNA, the CDR3 is TGTGCCAGCTCACCCCCGGGACCGAATTCACCCCTCCACTTT.

V usage is TRBV5-1 and J usage is TRBJ1-1; 8 bases are a match to TRBD1. With V trimmed by 4 bases and J by 4 bases, 9 bases remained unmatched. The CDR3 length is 15 residues. The germline V gene encodes CDR1 SGHRS and CDR2 YFSETQ. CDR3 sequence: CASSQGTGGGTEAFF. CDR3 nucleotide sequence: TGCGCCAGCAGCCAAGGGACAGGCGGAGGCACTGAAGCTTTCTTT.

The rearrangement links TRBV7-9 to TRBJ2-1; a weak D match, TRBD2 (6 bases). Germline lookup yields CDR1 SEHNR and CDR2 FQNEAQ (reference sequence). V was clipped by 8 bases and J by 4 bases, with 18 bases between them. The CDR3 is 15 amino acids. The CDR3 spells CASRAGRVGYNEQFF. CDR3 coding DNA: TGTGCCAGCCGAGCGGGCAGGGTAGGTTACAATGAGCAGTTCTTC.

The chain uses TRBV19 and TRBJ1-1; perhaps TRBD1 as D (5 bases). The V and J ends lost 4 bases and 2 bases respectively, with 17 bases between them. The CDR3 totals 16 residues. From germline, CDR1 is LNHDA and CDR2 SQIVND (reference sequence). The CDR3 spells CASSRGTGSANTEAFF. In DNA form, the CDR3 reads TGTGCCAGTAGTAGGGGCACCGGATCGGCCAACACTGAAGCTTTCTTT.

V and J are TRBV7-2 and TRBJ2-1; 14 positions agree with TRBD2. The CDR3 covers 15 residues. CDR1 and CDR2 (germline): SGHTA, FQGNSA. Unmatched junction bases numbered 2, after V lost 3 bases and J lost 7 bases. The CDR3 here is CASSFGTSGRNEQFF. The CDR3 DNA is TGTGCCAGCAGCTTCGGGACTAGCGGGAGAAATGAGCAGTTCTTC.

This clone was observed once. V and J are TRBV19 and TRBJ2-7; D remains ambiguous. CDR1 LNHDA and CDR2 SQIVND come from the germline V gene (reference sequence). The CDR3 runs 14 residues. With 0 bases removed from V and 6 bases from J, the gap between germline ends came to 12 bases. The DNA for the CDR3 is TGTGCCAGTAGTATAGATCCGACAAGACCCGAGCAGTACTTC. Translated, it gives CASSIDPTRPEQYF.

CDR3 protein: CASSINEKLFF. The CDR3 nucleotides are TGTGCCAGCAGTATAAATGAAAAACTGTTTTTT. The chain recombines TRBV2 with TRBJ1-4, with D uncertain. The V gene's germline CDR1 is SNHLY and CDR2 FYNNEI. This CDR3 comprises 11 residues. With 5 bases removed from V and 5 bases from J, the gap between germline ends came to 3 bases.

In DNA form, the CDR3 reads TGTGCCAGCAGGAGGGGGCTCAGCAATCAGCCCCAGCATTTT. Protein product: CASRRGLSNQPQHF. The chain carries TRBV2 and TRBJ1-5; 7 bases are a match to TRBD1. The trim removed 6 bases at V and 1 base at J, leaving 3 bases unmatched. Germline values: CDR1 SNHLY, CDR2 FYNNEI. The CDR3 contains 14 residues.

The V and J genes are TRBV19 and TRBJ1-5, with 7 nucleotides matching TRBD1. The CDR3 runs to 14 residues. The V and J ends lost 6 bases and 2 bases, in that order; junction bases with no gene match: 4. Germline assignment: CDR1 LNHDA and CDR2 SQIVND (reference sequence). The CDR3 sequence is CASRTGYGNQPQHF. The CDR3 DNA reads as TGTGCCAGTAGGACAGGGTATGGCAATCAGCCCCAGCATTTT. Full variable domain (rest looked up from reference TRBV19 and TRBJ1-5): DGGITQSPKYLFRKEGQNVTLSCEQNLNHDAMYWYRQDPGQGLRLIYYSQIVNDFQKGDIAEGYSVSREKKESFPLTVTSAQKNPTAFYLCASRTGYGNQPQHFGDGTRLSIL.

This clone was counted once. Here the CDR3 reads CARRRRPQGNEQFF. The CDR3 DNA sequence: TGTGCCAGGAGGCGGCGCCCACAGGGCAATGAGCAGTTCTTC. This chain uses TRBV2 with TRBJ2-1; weak D call: TRBD1 (6 bases). V lost 9 bases and J lost 6, with 18 bases in between. There are 14 residues in the CDR3. Germline V gene data show CDR1 as SNHLY and CDR2 as FYNNEI.

CDR3 sequence reads: CASSPNTEVNQPQHF. CDR3 DNA sequence: TGTGCCAGCTCACCGAACACGGAGGTCAATCAGCCCCAGCATTTT. This rearrangement joins TRBV18 to TRBJ1-5; D gene ambiguous. V lost 3 bases to trimming and J lost 3 bases, with 12 bases between them. CDR1 and CDR2 from the germline V gene are KGHSH and LQKENI. This CDR3 is built from 15 residues.

There are a few counts of this clone. The genes are TRBV30 and TRBJ2-3; TRBD2 matches at 8 bases. V dropped 3 bases and J dropped 3; count of bases not matched to a gene: 11. Germline V gives CDR1 GTSNPN, CDR2 SVGIG (reference sequence). The CDR3 consists of 16 residues. This CDR3 reads CAWSPWSGSGTDTQYF. The CDR3 nucleotides are TGTGCCTGGAGCCCCTGGAGCGGGAGTGGGACAGATACGCAGTATTTT.

The J gene is TRBJ1-5, the V gene TRBV6-1, with 7 nucleotides matching TRBD1. The CDR3 length is 15 residues. Germline V lookup: CDR1 MNHNS, CDR2 SASEGT. Unmatched junction bases numbered 2, after V lost 2 bases and J lost 1 base. The CDR3 spells CASSEQGVSNQPQHF. The CDR3 DNA sequence: TGTGCCAGCAGTGAACAGGGGGTGAGCAATCAGCCCCAGCATTTT.

The V call is TRBV5-6, the J call TRBJ2-2; TRBD2 matches at 7 bases. V shed 7 bases and J 6 bases; nucleotides not matched to a gene: 3. This CDR3 has 12 residues. The V gene's germline CDR1 is SGHDT and CDR2 YYEEEE. CDR3 sequence: CASGRASGELFF. CDR3 nucleotide sequence: TGTGCCAGCGGGAGGGCCTCCGGGGAGCTGTTTTTT.

The V gene is TRBV28, the J gene TRBJ1-4; TRBD1 aligns across 9 bases. The CDR3 is 15 residues long. V lost 3 bases to trimming and J lost 8 bases; unmatched junction nucleotides: 7. From germline, CDR1 is MDHEN and CDR2 SYDVKM. The CDR3 DNA follows: TGTGCCAGCAGTTTGCCACAGGGGGCGTTAGAAAAACTGTTTTTT. It yields the protein CASSLPQGALEKLFF. The variable domain in full, with the rest retrieved from reference TRBV28 and TRBJ1-4, is DVKVTQSSRYLVKRTGEKVFLECVQDMDHENMFWYRQDPGLGLRLIYFSYDVKMKEKGDIPEGYSVSREKKERFSLILESASTNQTSMYLCASSLPQGALEKLFFGSGTQLSVL.

This chain uses TRBV4-1 with TRBJ2-3; 8 bases map to TRBD1. The germline CDR1 and CDR2 sequences are MGHRA and YSYEKL. This CDR3 has 15 residues. Trimming removed 2 bases from V and 3 bases from J; junction bases left unmatched: 4. CDR3 sequence: CASSQLQGATDTQYF. The CDR3 DNA is TGCGCCAGCAGCCAACTTCAGGGGGCGACAGATACGCAGTATTTT.

The CDR3, as DNA: TGCGCCAGCAGCTTCAGCCAGGGGGCGTTGAATGAGCAGTTCTTC. Protein sequence: CASSFSQGALNEQFF. The chain combines TRBV5-1 with TRBJ2-1, with 8 bases that match TRBD1. The CDR3 extends over 15 amino acids. Per germline, CDR1 SGHRS and CDR2 YFSETQ. V shed 2 bases, J shed 7 bases, and the junction held 8 bases outside the gene matches. Based on the CDR3 plus reference TRBV5-1 and TRBJ2-1, the full variable domain is KAGVTQTPRYLIKTRGQQVTLSCSPISGHRSVSWYQQTPGQGLQFLFEYFSETQRNKGNFPGRFSGRQFSNSRSEMNVSTLELGDSALYLCASSFSQGALNEQFFGPGTRLTVL.

The rearrangement uses TRBV5-4 and TRBJ2-3; 8 nucleotides line up with TRBD2. V shed 5 bases and J 5 bases; nucleotides not matched to a gene: 10. Germline-derived CDR1 and CDR2 are SGHNT and YYREEE (reference sequence). This CDR3 is 15 amino acids long. The CDR3 protein is CASRRSGSPVDTQYF. The CDR3 region has the DNA TGTGCCAGCAGACGCAGCGGGAGCCCGGTAGATACGCAGTATTTT.

V usage is TRBV6-1 and J usage is TRBJ1-6; maybe TRBD1 (6 bases). CDR1 is MNHNS and CDR2 is SASEGT in the germline V gene. V was trimmed by 6 bases and J by 8 bases, leaving 17 bases between them. There are 15 residues in the CDR3. This chain's CDR3 is CASSARTADYSPLHF. The CDR3 region has the DNA TGTGCCAGCAGCGCCCGGACAGCGGATTATTCACCCCTCCACTTT.